This is a list of T cell receptor beta chains from one sample in a study of regulatory T cells in long-lasting Graves disease. One entry per CDR3 protein, called by TCRdb with MiXCR from the multiplex PCR reads. The table shows about 470,000 distinct CDR3 sequences, with less than 25% occurring only once. Sequenced material: peripheral blood mononuclear cells (PBMCs), taken when the disease was refractory, from a patient treated with antithyroid drugs. The receptor source for this set is a female donor with Graves disease. Both conserved end residues are trimmed from each CDR3. The D gene is left open where the match is weak.

TRBJ2-5 TRBD2 TRBV30 12 AWERDSTQETQY
TRBJ2-1 NA TRBV7-6 12 ASSLEGGTRERF
TRBJ1-5 NA TRBV15 14 ATSRETGQFNQPQH
TRBJ2-2 NA TRBV6-2/TRBV6-3 12 ASSYEQNTGELF
TRBJ2-7 NA TRBV2 15 ASSSVAGKVVSYEQY
TRBJ1-2 TRBD1 TRBV5-1 11 ASSAGQGNGYT
TRBJ1-2 NA TRBV27 13 ASSFYRDANYGYT
TRBJ1-1 NA TRBV6-2/TRBV6-3 12 ASSYSFGQIEAF
TRBJ1-2 NA TRBV28 12 ASSYEWGVSGYT
TRBJ2-2 TRBD2 TRBV27 16 ASSFRTSGPLGTGELF
TRBJ2-5 NA TRBV6-1 13 ASSRTQGVRETQY
TRBJ2-2 NA TRBV7-2 11 ASSLYLGGELF
TRBJ1-2 NA TRBV6-5 11 ASSLEGGYGYT
TRBJ1-2 NA TRBV3-1 13 ASSHASDRYYGYT
TRBJ2-2 TRBD2 TRBV9 14 ASSVELAEHTGELF
TRBJ1-4 NA TRBV19 12 ASCPATPNEKLF
TRBJ1-3 NA TRBV6-1 12 ASKGTLSGNTIY
TRBJ2-7 NA TRBV6-5 11 ASSYGLTYEQY
TRBJ1-1 NA TRBV3-1 14 ASSPRPAQTRIRAF
TRBJ2-3 TRBD2 TRBV12-3/TRBV12-4 13 ASRRERDPTDTQY
TRBJ2-7 TRBD2 TRBV19 13 ASSLDTSGSYEQY
TRBJ2-7 NA TRBV28 7 ASRVVGP
TRBJ2-4 NA TRBV7-2 15 ASSLAGTTLAKNIQY
TRBJ1-5 NA TRBV7-9 10 ASSSQDQPQH
TRBJ2-3 TRBD1 TRBV28 16 ASSPSLLRGRGTDTQY
TRBJ2-1 TRBD2 TRBV2 13 ASSLGLATHNEQF
TRBJ1-4 NA TRBV5-5 14 ASSLAAAATNEKLF
TRBJ1-2 NA TRBV7-2 12 ASSQVTGSYGYT
TRBJ2-7 TRBD1 TRBV7-2 13 ASSTAGTGSREQY
TRBJ1-5 NA TRBV28 12 ASAPGTRGQPQH
TRBJ2-7 NA TRBV2 11 ASSATDTYEQY
TRBJ2-2 TRBD2 TRBV3-1 18 ASSQDSPFASGSNTGELF
TRBJ1-4 NA TRBV4-2 15 ASSPINASGGGEKLF
TRBJ1-5 NA TRBV12-3/TRBV12-4 11 ASSPFRNQPQH
TRBJ2-1 NA TRBV5-1 13 ASSLVGVPGNEQF
TRBJ2-2 TRBD1 TRBV28 12 AILLQGSTGELF
TRBJ2-3 TRBD2 TRBV10-3 11 ARSSGLGDTQY
TRBJ2-2 NA TRBV2 11 ASSERRTGELF
TRBJ2-7 NA TRBV6-1 12 ASRVLGGNYEQY
TRBJ2-7 TRBD1 TRBV6-2/TRBV6-3 12 ASSEHRGMNEQY
TRBJ2-7 TRBD2 TRBV7-2 16 ASSHLPSGRELSYEQY
TRBJ2-7 TRBD2 TRBV6-5 13 ASSSGAGDAYEQY
TRBJ1-5 NA TRBV6-1 13 ASSVLDSSNQPQH
TRBJ1-1 NA TRBV29-1 9 SVQGITEAF
TRBJ2-2 NA TRBV19 12 ASSSTSPTGELF
TRBJ1-4 NA TRBV7-9 13 ASSLERGQNEKLF
TRBJ2-1 TRBD2 TRBV10-2 13 ATQLAGGWYNEQF
TRBJ2-2 NA TRBV6-1 14 ASSKLRVPPPGELF
TRBJ2-2 NA TRBV7-2 12 ASSLYLGTGELF
TRBJ1-6 TRBD1 TRBV27 11 ASSLQGVSPLH
TRBJ2-1 NA TRBV6-2/TRBV6-3 11 ASAGAIGHEQF
TRBJ1-1 NA TRBV28 13 ASSPVERRNTEAF
TRBJ1-5 NA TRBV12-3/TRBV12-4 12 ASSLGRGSQPQH
TRBJ2-5 TRBD2 TRBV6-1 13 ASSEAGGTGETQY